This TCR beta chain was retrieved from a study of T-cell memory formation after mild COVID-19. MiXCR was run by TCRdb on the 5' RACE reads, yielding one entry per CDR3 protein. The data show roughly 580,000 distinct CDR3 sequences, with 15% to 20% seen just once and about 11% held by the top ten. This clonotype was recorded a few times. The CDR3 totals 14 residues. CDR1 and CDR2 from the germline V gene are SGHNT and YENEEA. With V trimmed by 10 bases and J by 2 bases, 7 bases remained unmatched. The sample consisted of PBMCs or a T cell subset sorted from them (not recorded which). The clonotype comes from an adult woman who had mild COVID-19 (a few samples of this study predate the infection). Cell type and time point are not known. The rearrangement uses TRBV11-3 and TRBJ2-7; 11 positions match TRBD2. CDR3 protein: CATRATSGAYEQYF. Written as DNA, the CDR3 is TGTGCCACCCGGGCGACTAGCGGGGCCTACGAGCAGTACTTC.